The clone carrying this TCR beta chain was detected a few times. The target antigen is unknown. This entry belongs to a study of T-cell memory formation after mild COVID-19. Whole-study context: Largely, TCR clusters stayed within a single donor.

V was clipped by 1 base and J by 2 bases, with 12 bases between them. The germline V gene encodes CDR1 SGHRS and CDR2 YFSETQ. The CDR3 extends over 16 amino acids. Study outcomes and limitations: Contracting clones, day 15 to 85, had balanced CD4/CD8, and later expanders favored CD4+.

5'RACE, which relied on constant-segment primers, yielded TCR alpha and TCR beta cDNA libraries carrying sample barcodes and UMIs. TCRdb itself ran the 5' RACE reads through MiXCR, one entry per CDR3 protein. The sample holds roughly 110,000 distinct CDR3 sequences, approximately 15% seen once. Material for sequencing was PBMCs or a T cell subset sorted from them (not recorded which). The clonotype comes from an adult woman who had mild COVID-19 (a few samples of this study predate the infection). Cell type and time point are not known. The chain carries TRBV5-1 and TRBJ2-2, with a tentative D call TRBD2 (6 bases). The chain's CDR3 is CASSLHRDFNTGELFF. The CDR3 coding sequence is TGCGCCAGCAGCTTGCACCGGGACTTTAACACCGGGGAGCTGTTTTTT.